This entry lists 15 T cell receptor beta chains sequenced from one sample in a study of blood T cell repertoires in COVID-19. Libraries were prepared by immunoSEQ multiplex PCR; TCRdb keeps only in-frame clonotypes and omits some of them. The sample gives about 180,000 clones, roughly 78% of which show up once; 6.5% to 7% is in the top ten. What was sequenced was peripheral blood. The source of these receptors is an older man with active or convalescent COVID-19.

This clone has just one count. V gene TRBV5-1 combines with J gene TRBJ2-6; 7 positions match TRBD1. Germline CDR1 reads SGHRS; CDR2 reads YFSETQ. J lost 0 bases, V lost 7 bases, and 1 base had no gene match. The CDR3 runs 14 residues. The CDR3 DNA follows: TGCGCCAGCGGGGACAGCTCTGGGGCCAACGTCCTGACTTTC. Translating gives CASGDSSGANVLTF. Full variable domain (outside the CDR3, taken from reference TRBV5-1 and TRBJ2-6): KAGVTQTPRYLIKTRGQQVTLSCSPISGHRSVSWYQQTPGQGLQFLFEYFSETQRNKGNFPGRFSGRQFSNSRSEMNVSTLELGDSALYLCASGDSSGANVLTFGAGSRLTVL.

This clone was seen a few times. This chain connects TRBV25-1 to TRBJ2-7; 8 positions agree with TRBD1. Germline trimming cut 8 bases from V and 2 bases from J; bases unmatched to any gene: 8. CDR1 MGHDK and CDR2 SYGVNS come from the germline V gene. The CDR3 runs to 14 residues. The CDR3 spells CASGKTGATYEQYF. The CDR3 coding sequence is TGTGCCAGCGGTAAGACAGGGGCTACCTACGAGCAGTACTTC.

This clone was seen more than once but under ten times. The CDR3 DNA is TGTGCCAGTAGTATAGGCCGGGAGACTGAAGCTTTCTTT. It encodes CASSIGRETEAFF. This chain joins TRBV19 and TRBJ1-1; unclear D gene. The ends were cut back, 1 base at V and 5 bases at J, with 8 bases in the middle. Germline-derived CDR1 and CDR2 are LNHDA and SQIVND (reference sequence). This CDR3 has 13 amino acids.

The CDR3 here is CASSEGVRNYGYTF. The CDR3 DNA is TGTGCCAGCAGTGAAGGTGTCAGAAACTATGGCTACACCTTC. The genes are TRBV6-1 and TRBJ1-2; D is undetermined. Trimming pared 1 base from V and 2 bases from J, leaving 8 bases between. The CDR3 runs to 14 residues. CDR1 MNHNS and CDR2 SASEGT come from the germline V gene.

As regards this clone: Additional DNA sequences in this sample encode the identical CDR3. This sequence joins TRBV7-9 and TRBJ2-3; 7 bases fit TRBD1. Germline CDR1 and CDR2: SEHNR and FQNEAQ (reference sequence). CDR3 length: 14 residues. The trim removed 9 bases at V and 0 bases at J, leaving 6 bases unmatched. CDR3 sequence reads: CASSLQGSTDTQYF. CDR3 bases: TGTGCCAGTTCGCTACAGGGGAGCACAGATACGCAGTATTTT.

This clone was found once. This rearrangement joins TRBV5-5 to TRBJ2-7; D gene unclear. Deletions cut 4 bases from V and 5 bases from J, with 13 bases between. The germline CDR1 and CDR2 sequences are SGHKS and YYEKEE (reference sequence). The CDR3 length is 13 residues. The CDR3 here is CASSLTRWDEQYF. The DNA for the CDR3 is TGTGCCAGCAGCCTGACCAGGTGGGACGAGCAGTACTTC.

In its sample, this clone was seen once. The rearrangement joins TRBV18 to TRBJ2-5, with 7 bases matching TRBD2. Germline lookup yields CDR1 KGHSH and CDR2 LQKENI. The CDR3 runs 15 residues. V lost 6 bases to trimming and J lost 2 bases; unmatched junction nucleotides: 9. This chain's CDR3 is CASSPQRGAQETQYF. The CDR3, as DNA: TGTGCCAGCTCCCCCCAGCGGGGCGCTCAAGAGACCCAGTACTTC.

This clone was observed a single time. Written as DNA, the CDR3 is TGTGCCAGCAGCTTGGGCCAAAAAGGAAACATTCAGTACTTC. Protein product: CASSLGQKGNIQYF. The chain recombines TRBV7-2 with TRBJ2-4; D remains unclear. The CDR3 is 14 amino acids. The V gene's germline CDR1 is SGHTA and CDR2 FQGNSA. V shed 3 bases and J shed 6 bases, with 12 bases lying between them.

The chain recombines TRBV15 with TRBJ2-2; TRBD1 is a possible D gene (6 bases). Trimming removed 0 bases from V and 5 bases from J, with 13 bases in between. The CDR3 consists of 16 residues. Germline V gives CDR1 LNHNV, CDR2 YYDKDF (reference sequence). The CDR3 loop reads CATSRDPIGGTGELFF. CDR3 bases: TGTGCCACCAGCAGAGATCCGATAGGGGGTACCGGGGAGCTGTTTTTT.

This rearrangement joins TRBV12-3 or TRBV12-4 to TRBJ2-7; TRBD1 might be the D (6 bases). The CDR3 extends over 13 amino acids. Trimming took 6 bases from V and 5 from J, leaving 14 bases between them. The CDR3 sequence is CASRPDRSHEQYF. In DNA form, the CDR3 reads TGTGCCAGCAGACCAGACAGGAGCCACGAGCAGTACTTC.

This chain joins TRBV24-1 and TRBJ2-3; possible D gene TRBD1, 6 bases. Germline CDR1 is KGHDR and CDR2 is SFDVKD. The CDR3 extends over 14 amino acids. V was shortened by 3 bases and J by 6 bases, with 12 bases between the two germline ends. The CDR3 reads CATSDGFQGDTQYF. CDR3 bases: TGTGCCACCAGTGATGGTTTTCAGGGGGATACGCAGTATTTT.

V is TRBV19 and J is TRBJ1-5; TRBD1 matches 11 bases. Per germline, CDR1 LNHDA and CDR2 SQIVND (reference sequence). The CDR3 runs 14 residues. Trimming took 5 bases from V and 4 from J; bases not matched to a gene: 1. In DNA form, the CDR3 reads TGTGCCAGTAGTGGGACAGGGGGTAATCAGCCCCAGCATTTT. Its translation: CASSGTGGNQPQHF.

V and J are TRBV13 and TRBJ1-1, with TRBD1 as a possible D gene (5 bases). V gave up 7 bases and J gave up 4 bases, with 16 bases separating them. Germline CDR1 is PRHDT and CDR2 is FYEKMQ (reference sequence). The CDR3 runs 14 residues. CDR3 in DNA: TGTGCCAGCACCACCCAGGGTTTATTCACTGAAGCTTTCTTT. This sequence encodes CASTTQGLFTEAFF.

This clone has more than one count but fewer than ten. V is TRBV25-1 and J is TRBJ1-6, with TRBD1 identical over 9 bases. Per the germline V gene, CDR1 is MGHDK and CDR2 is SYGVNS. V shed 1 base and J 4 bases; nucleotides not matched to a gene: 8. CDR3 size: 18 residues. CDR3 bases: TGTGCCAGCAGTGAATTAAGGGACAGGGTTAGTTATAATTCACCCCTCCACTTT. It specifies CASSELRDRVSYNSPLHF. Complete variable domain (other parts from reference TRBV25-1 and TRBJ1-6): EADIYQTPRYLVIGTGKKITLECSQTMGHDKMYWYQQDPGMELHLIHYSYGVNSTEKGDLSSESTVSRIRTEHFPLTLESARPSHTSQYLCASSELRDRVSYNSPLHFGNGTRLTVT.

This chain joins TRBV2 and TRBJ1-4; TRBD1 might be the D (6 bases). Germline CDR1 reads SNHLY; CDR2 reads FYNNEI. The V end lost 7 bases, the J end lost 7 bases, and 10 bases lay between the germline ends. The CDR3 extends over 12 amino acids. The CDR3 sequence is CASTGGLEKLFF. As DNA, the CDR3 is TGTGCCAGCACCGGGGGGCTTGAAAAACTGTTTTTT.